These 29 T cell receptor beta chains share one sample of origin, sequenced in a study of tumor-infiltrating lymphocytes in localized non-small cell lung cancer. Profiled with immunoSEQ multiplex PCR; TCRdb holds only in-frame clones, not every one. The table has fewer than 7,500 clones, around 66% seen once. Sequencing was done on a sample of lung tumor tissue. Source of these receptors: a human donor with non-small cell lung cancer.

This clone was seen a handful of times. The chain links TRBV15 to TRBJ1-1, with TRBD1 matching over 9 bases. The CDR3 loop spans 13 amino acids. J was trimmed by 1 base and V by 8 bases; bases with no gene match: 2. Germline V lookup: CDR1 LNHNV, CDR2 YYDKDF (reference sequence). This CDR3 is CATLGQGNTEAFF. DNA for the CDR3: TGTGCCACCCTGGGACAGGGGAACACTGAAGCTTTCTTT.

V usage is TRBV6-5 and J usage is TRBJ1-1, with a tentative D call TRBD1 (6 bases). From germline, CDR1 is MNHEY and CDR2 SVGAGI. V lost 6 bases, J lost 1 base, and 9 bases lay in between. The CDR3 extends over 13 amino acids. The CDR3: CASSSTGNTEAFF. The CDR3, as DNA: TGTGCCAGCAGCTCGACAGGGAACACTGAAGCTTTCTTT.

The CDR3 loop is CASSPGSGRSGNTGELFF. CDR3 DNA: TGTGCCAGCTCACCGGGTAGCGGGAGATCGGGGAACACCGGGGAGCTGTTTTTT. This sequence joins TRBV18 and TRBJ2-2; 9 nucleotides align to TRBD2. The CDR3 spans 18 residues. V was pared by 3 bases and J by 1 base, with 9 bases of the junction left unmatched. The germline V gene has CDR1 KGHSH and CDR2 LQKENI.

The rearrangement uses TRBV9 and TRBJ2-7; no reliable D call. This CDR3 region has 14 residues. V lost 4 bases to trimming and J lost 3 bases, with 14 bases between them. From germline, CDR1 is SGDLS and CDR2 YYNGEE. The CDR3: CASSLAAANYEQYF. CDR3 sequence (DNA): TGTGCCAGCAGCCTCGCGGCTGCCAACTACGAGCAGTACTTC.

The chain is built from TRBV11-2 and TRBJ2-7; 9 nucleotides align to TRBD2. Germline CDR1 is SGHAT and CDR2 is FQNNGV. The CDR3 extends over 14 amino acids. J lost 2 bases, V lost 5 bases, and 4 bases had no gene match. CDR3 sequence reads: CASSRQRGAYEQYF. The CDR3 DNA is TGTGCCAGCAGCCGCCAGCGGGGGGCCTACGAGCAGTACTTC.

This chain links TRBV5-1 with TRBJ2-7, with D possibly TRBD2 on 6 matching bases. V was cut by 0 bases and J by 0 bases, with 13 bases left in between. Germline lookup yields CDR1 SGHRS and CDR2 YFSETQ. This CDR3 spans 16 amino acids. The CDR3 nucleotides read TGCGCCAGCAGCTTGGAGGGTAGCGGTAGCTCCTACGAGCAGTACTTC. Translated: CASSLEGSGSSYEQYF.

The chain is built from TRBV7-9 and TRBJ2-2; TRBD2 aligns across 9 bases. V was pared by 5 bases and J by 4 bases, with 5 bases of the junction left unmatched. The CDR3 is made up of 15 amino acids. CDR1 is SEHNR, CDR2 FQNEAQ, per germline (reference sequence). The CDR3 reads CASSNSGRGTGELFF. For the CDR3, the DNA is TGTGCCAGCAGCAATAGCGGGAGAGGCACCGGGGAGCTGTTTTTT.

V usage is TRBV11-2 and J usage is TRBJ2-3, with D possibly TRBD2 on 6 matching bases. Germline V gene lookup returns CDR1 SGHAT and CDR2 FQNNGV. The ends were cut back, 2 bases at V and 0 bases at J, with 12 bases in the middle. This CDR3 comprises 16 residues. In DNA form, the CDR3 reads TGTGCCAGCAGCTTATGGTCGGGGGACAGCACAGATACGCAGTATTTT. This gives the protein CASSLWSGDSTDTQYF.

By share of the sample, this clone is large. The CDR3 sequence is CASSNRGYQETQYF. The CDR3 nucleotides are TGTGCCAGTAGTAACAGGGGATACCAAGAGACCCAGTACTTC. The chain employs TRBV19 and TRBJ2-5; 7 positions agree with TRBD1. The CDR3 runs 14 residues. J gave up 0 bases and V 4 bases, and 2 bases lay outside the gene matches. Germline values: CDR1 LNHDA, CDR2 SQIVND (reference sequence).

This clone is a singleton in its sample. V gene TRBV5-1 combines with J gene TRBJ2-5; 8 bases line up with TRBD2. There are 15 residues in the CDR3. The J segment lost 4 bases and the V segment lost 2 bases, leaving 7 bases of the junction unmatched. The germline V gene has CDR1 SGHRS and CDR2 YFSETQ. CDR3 protein: CASSFGGGPGETQYF. CDR3 nucleotides: TGCGCCAGCAGCTTCGGGGGGGGGCCGGGAGAGACCCAGTACTTC.

V is TRBV5-1 and J is TRBJ2-1, with 8 bases lining up with TRBD1. Germline V gene data show CDR1 as SGHRS and CDR2 as YFSETQ. J was trimmed by 5 bases and V by 3 bases; bases with no gene match: 7. CDR3 size: 15 residues. The CDR3 nucleotides read TGCGCCAGCAGCTCTGGACAGGGCCAAGACAATGAGCAGTTCTTC. Translated, it gives CASSSGQGQDNEQFF.

The genes are TRBV6-5 and TRBJ2-3; 12 positions match TRBD2. The germline gives CDR1 MNHEY, CDR2 SVGAGI. This CDR3 is built from 15 residues. V lost 6 bases to trimming and J lost 4 bases; unmatched junction nucleotides: 5. CDR3 in amino acids: CASSRLAGGSDTQYF. In DNA, the CDR3 is TGTGCCAGCAGCCGCCTAGCGGGGGGGTCAGATACGCAGTATTTT.

The chain recombines TRBV15 with TRBJ1-2; 8 bases are shared with TRBD1. The V gene end was trimmed by 8 bases and the J gene end by 7 bases; junction bases not matched to a gene: 6. This CDR3 has 12 residues. CDR1 LNHNV and CDR2 YYDKDF come from the germline V gene (reference sequence). CDR3: CATGQGNGGYTF. The CDR3 bases are TGTGCCACCGGACAGGGTAACGGTGGCTACACCTTC.

This chain connects TRBV19 to TRBJ2-5; no firm D call. This CDR3 has 14 amino acids. From germline, CDR1 is LNHDA and CDR2 SQIVND (reference sequence). With 3 bases removed from V and 3 bases from J, the gap between germline ends came to 11 bases. The CDR3 DNA reads as TGTGCCAGTAGTATCCTCGGGTTAGAAGAGACCCAGTACTTC. This translates into CASSILGLEETQYF.

In this sample, this clone turned up once. The chain is built from TRBV7-3 and TRBJ1-2; tentative D call: TRBD1 (6 bases). The CDR3 sequence is 13 residues long. CDR1 and CDR2 (germline): SGHTA, FQGTGA. V was cut by 3 bases and J by 4 bases, with 9 bases left in between. CDR3: CASSFGQSYGYTF. The CDR3 coding sequence is TGTGCCAGCAGCTTCGGACAGAGCTATGGCTACACCTTC.

The chain couples TRBV4-1 to TRBJ2-7, with D possibly TRBD1 on 5 matching bases. The CDR3 is 12 amino acids. V was pared by 4 bases and J by 4 bases, with 8 bases between. CDR1 MGHRA and CDR2 YSYEKL come from the germline V gene. The CDR3 DNA follows: TGCGCCAGCAGCCTAACAGGATACGAGCAGTACTTC. This gives the protein CASSLTGYEQYF.

This clone was recorded only once. The J gene is TRBJ2-5, the V gene TRBV28; no definite D call. Deletions cut 2 bases from V and 8 bases from J, with 6 bases between. Germline-derived CDR1 and CDR2 are MDHEN and SYDVKM. The CDR3 is 11 residues long. The DNA for the CDR3 is TGTGCCAGCAGTTTACCCGGTACCCAGTACTTC. Encoded protein: CASSLPGTQYF.

The gene calls are TRBV9 and TRBJ2-6, with 9 bases identical to TRBD1. The ends lost 3 bases at V and 2 bases at J; junction bases unmatched: 0. CDR3 length: 15 residues. Germline lookup yields CDR1 SGDLS and CDR2 YYNGEE. The CDR3 loop reads CASSGDRAGANVLTF. For the CDR3, the DNA is TGTGCCAGCAGCGGGGACAGGGCTGGGGCCAACGTCCTGACTTTC.

V gene TRBV18 combines with J gene TRBJ1-6; D perhaps matches TRBD1 (5 bases). Germline CDR1 KGHSH, CDR2 LQKENI. V dropped 3 bases and J dropped 9 bases, with 18 bases sitting between them. This CDR3 comprises 16 residues. CDR3 protein: CASSPGTQLWVSPLHF. The CDR3 coding sequence is TGTGCCAGCTCACCCGGGACCCAACTCTGGGTTTCACCCCTCCACTTT.

The chain combines TRBV11-2 with TRBJ1-2; tentatively, D is TRBD1 (5 bases). The length of the CDR3 is 15 residues. CDR1 and CDR2 (germline): SGHAT, FQNNGV. The V end was cut by 0 bases, the J end by 8 bases, with 16 bases between. The DNA of the CDR3 is TGTGCCAGCAGCTTAGATGGACGGTTCTCAGGGGGCTACACCTTC. This gives the protein CASSLDGRFSGGYTF.

V gene TRBV27 combines with J gene TRBJ2-1; TRBD1 is a possible D gene (5 bases). Germline V gives CDR1 MNHEY, CDR2 SMNVEV (reference sequence). The germline V and J ends were trimmed by 5 bases and 4 bases, with 18 bases remaining between them. This CDR3 spans 16 amino acids. The CDR3 nucleotides are TGTGCCAGCAGTACGCACCCGATTGACAGATACAATGAGCAGTTCTTC. It codes for CASSTHPIDRYNEQFF.

This clone has just a few counts. The CDR3 sequence is CATSRDGGNNEQFF. The CDR3 DNA sequence: TGTGCCACCAGCAGAGATGGGGGCAACAATGAGCAGTTCTTC. The chain employs TRBV15 and TRBJ2-1; tentatively, D is TRBD1 (6 bases). V lost 0 bases and J 5 bases, leaving 8 bases between the germline ends. The CDR3 is 14 residues long. Germline lookup yields CDR1 LNHNV and CDR2 YYDKDF (reference sequence).

There are a few counts of this clone. This chain uses TRBV9 with TRBJ2-5, with 7 bases fitting TRBD2. The germline CDR1 and CDR2 sequences are SGDLS and YYNGEE. The junction had 5 bases not matched to a gene; V was cut back by 1 base and J by 2 bases. This CDR3 comprises 15 residues. DNA of the CDR3: TGTGCCAGCAGCGTATGGGGTAGCGGGCAAGAGACCCAGTACTTC. Translation: CASSVWGSGQETQYF.

Judged by abundance, this clone is large (0.1 to 1%). The genes are TRBV27 and TRBJ1-4, with D possibly being TRBD1 (5 bases). Germline assignment: CDR1 MNHEY and CDR2 SMNVEV (reference sequence). This CDR3 spans 14 amino acids. V dropped 6 bases and J dropped 4 bases, with 12 bases sitting between them. The CDR3 reads CASRGPPINEKLFF. DNA of the CDR3: TGTGCCAGCAGGGGGCCCCCAATTAATGAAAAACTGTTTTTT. The variable domain in full, completed from reference TRBV27 and TRBJ1-4, reads EAQVTQNPRYLITVTGKKLTVTCSQNMNHEYMSWYRQDPGLGLRQIYYSMNVEVTDKGDVPEGYKVSRKEKRNFPLILESPSPNQTSLYFCASRGPPINEKLFFGSGTQLSVL.

Within the sample, this clone is large (0.1 to 1%). The chain has TRBV28 and TRBJ1-1; D is uncertain. Trimming pared 3 bases from V and 8 bases from J, leaving 10 bases between. In germline, CDR1 is MDHEN, CDR2 SYDVKM. The CDR3 runs to 12 residues. The CDR3 sequence is CASSFNVHEAFF. The CDR3 DNA reads TGTGCCAGCAGTTTTAACGTCCACGAAGCTTTCTTT.

The CDR3 bases are TGTGCCAGCAGGCTAGAGACAGGGTACAATGAGCAGTTCTTC. Protein sequence: CASRLETGYNEQFF. The V and J genes are TRBV7-2 and TRBJ2-1; 7 bases align to TRBD1. With 6 bases clipped from V and 4 bases from J, the junction kept 6 bases outside the gene matches. This CDR3 contains 14 residues. The germline V gene has CDR1 SGHTA and CDR2 FQGNSA.

This clone was seen only a few times. V and J are TRBV19 and TRBJ2-7, with D perhaps given as TRBD1 or TRBD2 (5 bases each). Per the germline V gene, CDR1 is LNHDA and CDR2 is SQIVND (reference sequence). The CDR3 spans 12 residues. V was clipped by 7 bases and J by 0 bases, with 7 bases between them. CDR3 nucleotides: TGTGCCAGTAAGGGGAGCTCCTACGAGCAGTACTTC. Its protein product is CASKGSSYEQYF.

J is TRBJ1-2 and V is TRBV19; 8 bases agree with TRBD1. The length of the CDR3 is 12 residues. From germline, CDR1 is LNHDA and CDR2 SQIVND (reference sequence). The junction had 4 bases not matched to a gene; V was cut back by 4 bases and J by 9 bases. The CDR3 DNA reads TGTGCCAGTAGTACGGACAGGGTGCGCTACACCTTC. Translating gives CASSTDRVRYTF.

The chain couples TRBV7-9 to TRBJ2-7, with 11 bases matching TRBD2. Germline CDR1 SEHNR, CDR2 FQNEAQ (reference sequence). The CDR3 runs to 15 residues. V lost 5 bases, J lost 4 bases, and 7 bases stayed unmatched. As DNA, the CDR3 is TGTGCCAGCAGCCGCGCTAGCGGGGGGAGTTACGAGCAGTACTTC. Encoded protein: CASSRASGGSYEQYF.